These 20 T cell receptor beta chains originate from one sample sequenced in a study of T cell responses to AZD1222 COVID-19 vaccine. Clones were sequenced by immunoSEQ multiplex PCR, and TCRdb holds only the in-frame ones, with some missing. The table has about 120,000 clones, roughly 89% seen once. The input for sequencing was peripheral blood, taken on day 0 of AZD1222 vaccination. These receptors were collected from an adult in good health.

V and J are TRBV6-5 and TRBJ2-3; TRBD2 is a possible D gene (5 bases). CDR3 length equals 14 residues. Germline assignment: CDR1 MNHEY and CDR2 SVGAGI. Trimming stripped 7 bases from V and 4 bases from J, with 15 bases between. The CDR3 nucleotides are TGTGCCAGCAACCGAAGGCCCGGGGCAGATACGCAGTATTTT. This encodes CASNRRPGADTQYF.

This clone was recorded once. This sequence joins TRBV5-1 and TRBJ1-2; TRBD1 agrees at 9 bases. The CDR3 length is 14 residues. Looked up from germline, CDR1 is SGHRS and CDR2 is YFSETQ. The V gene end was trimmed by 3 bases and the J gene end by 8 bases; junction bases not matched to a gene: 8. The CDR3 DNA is TGCGCCAGCAGCTCTTTGACAGGGGGTGGCGGCTACACCTTC. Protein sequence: CASSSLTGGGGYTF.

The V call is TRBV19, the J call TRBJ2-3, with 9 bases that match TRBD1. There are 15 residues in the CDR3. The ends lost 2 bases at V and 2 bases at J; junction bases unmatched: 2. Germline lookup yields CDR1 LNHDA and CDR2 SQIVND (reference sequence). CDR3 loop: CASSIRTGDTDTQYF. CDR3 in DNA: TGTGCCAGTAGTATACGGACAGGGGACACAGATACGCAGTATTTT.

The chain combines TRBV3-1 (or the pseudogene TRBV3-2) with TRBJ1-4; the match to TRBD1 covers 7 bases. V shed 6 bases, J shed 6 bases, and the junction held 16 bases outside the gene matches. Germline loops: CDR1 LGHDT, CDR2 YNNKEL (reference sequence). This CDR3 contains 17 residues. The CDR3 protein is CASRRYITGTEDEKLFF. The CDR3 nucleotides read TGTGCCAGCAGGCGTTATATTACCGGGACAGAGGATGAAAAACTGTTTTTT.

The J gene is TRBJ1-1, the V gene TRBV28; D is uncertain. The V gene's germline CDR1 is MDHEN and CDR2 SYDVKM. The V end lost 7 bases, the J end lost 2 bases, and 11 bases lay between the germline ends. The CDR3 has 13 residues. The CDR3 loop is CASKGSGNTEAFF. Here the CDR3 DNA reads TGTGCCAGCAAGGGATCAGGTAACACTGAAGCTTTCTTT.

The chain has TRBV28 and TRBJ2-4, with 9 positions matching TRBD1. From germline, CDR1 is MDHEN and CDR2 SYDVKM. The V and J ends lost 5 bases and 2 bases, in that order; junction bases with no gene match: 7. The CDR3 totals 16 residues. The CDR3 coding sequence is TGTGCCAGCAGTGTCACAGGGGGCGCATCCAAAAACATTCAGTACTTC. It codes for CASSVTGGASKNIQYF. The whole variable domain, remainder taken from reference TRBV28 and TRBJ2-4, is DVKVTQSSRYLVKRTGEKVFLECVQDMDHENMFWYRQDPGLGLRLIYFSYDVKMKEKGDIPEGYSVSREKKERFSLILESASTNQTSMYLCASSVTGGASKNIQYFGAGTRLSVL.

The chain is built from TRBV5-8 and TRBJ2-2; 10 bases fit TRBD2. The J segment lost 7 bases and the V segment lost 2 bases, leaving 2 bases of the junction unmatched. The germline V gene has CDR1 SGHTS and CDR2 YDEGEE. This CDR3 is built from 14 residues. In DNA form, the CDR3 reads TGTGCCAGCAGCTTTAGCGGGAGGATCGGGGAGCTGTTTTTT. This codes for CASSFSGRIGELFF.

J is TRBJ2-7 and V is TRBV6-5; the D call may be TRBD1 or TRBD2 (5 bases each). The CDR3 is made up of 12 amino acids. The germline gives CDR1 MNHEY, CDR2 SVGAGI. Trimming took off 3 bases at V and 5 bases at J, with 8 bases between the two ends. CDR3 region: CASSYSGHEQYF. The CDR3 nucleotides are TGTGCCAGCAGTTATTCGGGACACGAGCAGTACTTC.

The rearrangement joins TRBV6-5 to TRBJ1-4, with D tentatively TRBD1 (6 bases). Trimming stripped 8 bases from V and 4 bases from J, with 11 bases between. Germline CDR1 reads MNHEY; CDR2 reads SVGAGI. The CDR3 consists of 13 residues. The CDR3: CASGDMFNEKLFF. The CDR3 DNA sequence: TGTGCCAGCGGGGACATGTTTAATGAAAAACTGTTTTTT.

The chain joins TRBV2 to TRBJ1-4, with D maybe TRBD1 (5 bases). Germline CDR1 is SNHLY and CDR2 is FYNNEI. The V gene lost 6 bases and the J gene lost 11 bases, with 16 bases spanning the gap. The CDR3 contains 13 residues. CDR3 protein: CASRPTPGTKLFF. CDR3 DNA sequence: TGTGCCAGCAGACCAACCCCCGGGACCAAACTGTTTTTT.

CDR3 sequence (DNA): TGTGCCAGCAGTGACAGGGCGGGAGGTGGGGCCAACGTCCTGACTTTC. It yields the protein CASSDRAGGGANVLTF. The gene calls are TRBV6-1 and TRBJ2-6, with 8 bases matching TRBD2. Germline CDR1 is MNHNS and CDR2 is SASEGT. This CDR3 comprises 16 residues. V trimming: 3 bases; J trimming: 3 bases; junction bases outside the gene matches: 4.

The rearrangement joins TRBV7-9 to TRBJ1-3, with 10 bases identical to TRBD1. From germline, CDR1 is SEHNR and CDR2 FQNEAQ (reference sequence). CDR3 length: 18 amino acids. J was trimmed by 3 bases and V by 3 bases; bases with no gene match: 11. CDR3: CASSFPGTGASSGNTIYF. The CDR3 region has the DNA TGTGCCAGCAGCTTCCCCGGGACAGGGGCCAGCAGTGGAAACACCATATATTTT.

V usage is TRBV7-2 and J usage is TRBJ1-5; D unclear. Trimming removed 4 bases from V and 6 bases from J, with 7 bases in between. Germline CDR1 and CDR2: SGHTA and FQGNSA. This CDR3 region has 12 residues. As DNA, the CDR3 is TGTGCCAGCAGCTCATATGGTCAGCCCCAGCATTTT. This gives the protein CASSSYGQPQHF. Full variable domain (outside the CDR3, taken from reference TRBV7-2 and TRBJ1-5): GAGVSQSPSNKVTEKGKDVELRCDPISGHTALYWYRQSLGQGLEFLIYFQGNSAPDKSGLPSDRFSAERTGGSVSTLTIQRTQQEDSAVYLCASSSYGQPQHFGDGTRLSIL.

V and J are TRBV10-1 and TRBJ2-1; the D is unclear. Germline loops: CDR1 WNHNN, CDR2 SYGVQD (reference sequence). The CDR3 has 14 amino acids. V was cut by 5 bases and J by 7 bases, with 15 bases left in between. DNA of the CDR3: TGCGCCAGCAGTTTTTCCACAGTGGGGAATGAGCAGTTCTTC. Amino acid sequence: CASSFSTVGNEQFF.

The CDR3 DNA reads TGTGCCAGCCGACCGGGGCAAGAGAGGAACACTGAAGCTTTCTTT. This gives the protein CASRPGQERNTEAFF. J is TRBJ1-1 and V is TRBV19; maybe TRBD1 (5 bases). Trimming removed 9 bases at V and 1 base at J, with 18 bases between. Looked up from germline, CDR1 is LNHDA and CDR2 is SQIVND (reference sequence). This CDR3 has 15 residues.

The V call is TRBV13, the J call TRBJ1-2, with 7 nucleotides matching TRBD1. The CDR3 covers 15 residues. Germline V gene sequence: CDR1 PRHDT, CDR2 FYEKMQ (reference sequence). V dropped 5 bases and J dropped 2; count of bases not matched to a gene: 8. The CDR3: CASSPTDRPNYGYTF. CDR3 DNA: TGTGCCAGCAGCCCGACGGACAGGCCAAACTATGGCTACACCTTC.

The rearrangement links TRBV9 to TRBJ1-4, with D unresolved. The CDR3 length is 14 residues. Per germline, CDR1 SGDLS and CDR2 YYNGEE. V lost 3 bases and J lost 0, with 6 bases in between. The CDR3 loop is CASSASATNEKLFF. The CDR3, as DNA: TGTGCCAGCAGCGCAAGTGCAACTAATGAAAAACTGTTTTTT.

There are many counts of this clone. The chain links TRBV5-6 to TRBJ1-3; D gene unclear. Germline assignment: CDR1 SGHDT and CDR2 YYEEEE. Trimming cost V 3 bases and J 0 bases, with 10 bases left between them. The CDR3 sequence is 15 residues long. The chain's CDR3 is CASSYPGYSGNTIYF. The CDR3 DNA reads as TGTGCCAGCAGCTATCCGGGGTACTCTGGAAACACCATATATTTT.

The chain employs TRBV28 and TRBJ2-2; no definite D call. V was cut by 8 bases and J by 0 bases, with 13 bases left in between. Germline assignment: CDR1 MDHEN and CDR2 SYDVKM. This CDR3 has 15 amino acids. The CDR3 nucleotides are TGTGCCAGCTTCCCGTCCGGCTCGAACACCGGGGAGCTGTTTTTT. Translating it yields CASFPSGSNTGELFF.

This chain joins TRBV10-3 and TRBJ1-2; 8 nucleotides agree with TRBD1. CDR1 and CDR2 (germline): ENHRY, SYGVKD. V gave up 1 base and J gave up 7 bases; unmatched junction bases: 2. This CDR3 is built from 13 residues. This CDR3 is CAISEFGQGGYTF. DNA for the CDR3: TGTGCCATCAGTGAGTTCGGACAGGGTGGCTACACCTTC.